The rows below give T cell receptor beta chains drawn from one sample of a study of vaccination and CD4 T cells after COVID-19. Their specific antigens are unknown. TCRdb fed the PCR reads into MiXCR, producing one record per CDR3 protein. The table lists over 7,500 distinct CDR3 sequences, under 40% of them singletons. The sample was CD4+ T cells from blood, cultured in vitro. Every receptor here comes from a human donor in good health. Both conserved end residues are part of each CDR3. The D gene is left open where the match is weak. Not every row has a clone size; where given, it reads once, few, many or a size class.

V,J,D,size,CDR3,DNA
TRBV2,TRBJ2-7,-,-,CASGGGVGNEQYF,TGTGCCAGCGGAGGGGGAGTAGGTAACGAGCAGTACTTC
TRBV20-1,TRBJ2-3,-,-,CSARSTGTDTQYF,TGCAGTGCTAGATCGACCGGCACAGATACGCAGTATTTT
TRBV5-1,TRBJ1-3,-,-,CASSLAGDGNTIYF,TGCGCCAGCAGCTTGGCGGGGGACGGAAACACCATATATTTT
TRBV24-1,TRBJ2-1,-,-,CATSDRSGEQFF,TGTGCCACCAGTGATAGATCGGGTGAGCAGTTCTTC
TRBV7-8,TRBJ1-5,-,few,CASSPLTGNNQPQHF,TGTGCCAGCAGCCCCCTCACTGGAAACAATCAGCCCCAGCATTTT
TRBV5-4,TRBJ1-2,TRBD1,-,CASRPGTVTNYGYTF,TGTGCCAGCAGACCCGGGACAGTGACTAACTATGGCTACACCTTC
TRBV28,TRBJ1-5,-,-,CASSQGPNQPQHF,TGTGCCAGCAGCCAGGGGCCCAATCAGCCCCAGCATTTT
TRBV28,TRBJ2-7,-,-,CASSSYDSRSYEQYF,TGTGCCAGCAGTTCCTACGACAGTCGGTCCTACGAGCAGTACTTC
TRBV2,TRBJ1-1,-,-,CASSSNPQGEAFF,TGTGCCAGCAGTTCCAACCCACAGGGAGAAGCTTTCTTT
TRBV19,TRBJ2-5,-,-,CASSPLVGRETQYF,TGTGCCAGTAGCCCTCTGGTGGGCAGGGAGACCCAGTACTTC
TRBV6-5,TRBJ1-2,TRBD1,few,CASSYSLTGGLLNYGYTF,TGTGCCAGCAGTTACTCCCTGACAGGGGGCTTACTTAACTATGGCTACACCTTC
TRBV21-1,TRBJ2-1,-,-,CASSRTSGRGNEQFF,TGTGCCAGCAGCAGGACTAGCGGGAGAGGGAATGAGCAGTTCTTC
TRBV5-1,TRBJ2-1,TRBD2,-,CASSWTSGRAGYNEQFF,TGCGCCAGCAGCTGGACTAGCGGGAGGGCCGGGTACAATGAGCAGTTCTTC
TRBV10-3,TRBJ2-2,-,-,CAISENTGELFF,TGTGCCATCAGTGAGAACACCGGGGAGCTGTTTTTT
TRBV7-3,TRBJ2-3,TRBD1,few,CASSPGQGDTQYF,TGTGCCAGCAGCCCGGGACAGGGAGATACGCAGTATTTT
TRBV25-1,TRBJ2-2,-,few,CASSPGVVGGELFF,TGTGCCAGCAGTCCAGGGGTTGTGGGCGGGGAGCTGTTTTTT
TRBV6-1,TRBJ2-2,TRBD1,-,CASSPGTGVVTGELFF,TGTGCCAGCAGTCCCGGGACAGGGGTTGTCACCGGGGAGCTGTTTTTT
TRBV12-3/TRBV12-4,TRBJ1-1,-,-,CASSPDWGDEAFF,TGTGCCAGCAGCCCTGACTGGGGAGATGAAGCTTTCTTT
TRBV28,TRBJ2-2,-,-,CASSLVELANTGELFF,TGTGCCAGCAGTTTAGTGGAACTAGCGAACACCGGGGAGCTGTTTTTT
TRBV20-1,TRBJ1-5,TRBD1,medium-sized,CSAVGQALNQPQHF,TGCAGTGCAGTAGGACAGGCATTAAATCAGCCCCAGCATTTT
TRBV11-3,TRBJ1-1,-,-,CASSLVGGVEAFF,TGTGCCAGCAGCTTAGTTGGGGGCGTTGAAGCTTTCTTT
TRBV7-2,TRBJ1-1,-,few,CASSLISGGEAFF,TGTGCCAGCAGCTTGATATCCGGGGGTGAAGCTTTCTTT
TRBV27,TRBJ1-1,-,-,CASRTYRVMNTEAFF,TGTGCCAGCAGGACATACAGGGTCATGAACACTGAAGCTTTCTTT
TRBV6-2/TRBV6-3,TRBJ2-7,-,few,CASSYLRGSSYEQYF,TGTGCCAGCAGTTACCTCAGGGGAAGCTCCTACGAGCAGTACTTC
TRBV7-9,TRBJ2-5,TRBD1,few,CASSSQGYQETQYF,TGTGCCAGCAGCTCACAGGGGTACCAAGAGACCCAGTACTTC
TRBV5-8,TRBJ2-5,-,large,CASSPDFLSRDQETQYF,TGTGCCAGCAGCCCAGACTTCCTTAGCAGGGACCAAGAGACCCAGTACTTC
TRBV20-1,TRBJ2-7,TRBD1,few,CSARDDRVYYEQYF,TGCAGTGCTAGGGATGACAGGGTGTATTACGAGCAGTACTTC
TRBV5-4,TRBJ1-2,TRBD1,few,CASSLGPGQGKAF,TGTGCCAGCAGCTTGGGGCCTGGACAGGGGAAGGCCTTC
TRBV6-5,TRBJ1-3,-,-,CASSYPRGSGNTIYF,TGTGCCAGCAGTTATCCGAGGGGGTCTGGAAACACCATATATTTT
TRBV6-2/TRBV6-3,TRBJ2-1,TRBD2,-,CASSSLGGLAGGSYNEQFF,TGTGCCAGCAGTTCCCTTGGGGGACTAGCGGGAGGTTCCTACAATGAGCAGTTCTTC
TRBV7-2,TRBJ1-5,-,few,CASSPFSNQPQHF,TGTGCCAGCAGCCCTTTCAGCAATCAGCCCCAGCATTTT
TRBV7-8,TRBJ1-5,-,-,CASSGLGESNQPQHF,TGTGCCAGCAGCGGATTGGGGGAGAGCAATCAGCCCCAGCATTTT
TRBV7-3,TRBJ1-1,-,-,CASSLGHNTEAFF,TGTGCCAGCAGCTTAGGCCATAACACTGAAGCTTTCTTT
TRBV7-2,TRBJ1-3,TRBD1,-,CATGTGPTNTIYF,TGTGCCACTGGGACAGGGCCAACAAACACCATATATTTT
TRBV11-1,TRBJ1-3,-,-,CASSSGEPGNTIYF,TGTGCCAGCAGCTCGGGAGAACCTGGAAACACCATATATTTT
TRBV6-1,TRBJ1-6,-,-,CASSHNSPLHF,TGTGCCAGCAGCCACAATTCACCCCTCCACTTT
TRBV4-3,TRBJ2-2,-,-,CASSQGLGLTNTGELFF,TGCGCCAGCAGCCAAGGACTTGGCCTTACGAACACCGGGGAGCTGTTTTTT
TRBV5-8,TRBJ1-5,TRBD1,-,CASSAGTGHQPQHF,TGTGCCAGCAGCGCCGGGACAGGTCATCAGCCCCAGCATTTT
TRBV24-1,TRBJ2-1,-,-,CATSDPRDNEQFF,TGTGCCACCAGTGATCCGCGGGACAATGAGCAGTTCTTC
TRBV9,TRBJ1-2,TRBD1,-,CASTQTAGGQVYGYTF,TGTGCCAGCACCCAGACAGCAGGGGGACAGGTATATGGCTACACCTTC